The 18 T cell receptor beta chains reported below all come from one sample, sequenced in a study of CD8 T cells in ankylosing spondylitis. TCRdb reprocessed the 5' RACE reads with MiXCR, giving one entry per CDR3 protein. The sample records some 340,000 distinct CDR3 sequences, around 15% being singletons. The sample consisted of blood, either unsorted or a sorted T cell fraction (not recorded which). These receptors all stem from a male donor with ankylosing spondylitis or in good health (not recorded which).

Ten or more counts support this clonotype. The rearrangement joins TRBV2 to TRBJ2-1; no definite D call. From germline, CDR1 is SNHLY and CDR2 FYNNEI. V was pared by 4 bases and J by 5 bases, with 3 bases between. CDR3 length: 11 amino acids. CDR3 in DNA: TGTGCCAGCAGTGTCGACAATGAGCAGTTCTTC. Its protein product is CASSVDNEQFF.

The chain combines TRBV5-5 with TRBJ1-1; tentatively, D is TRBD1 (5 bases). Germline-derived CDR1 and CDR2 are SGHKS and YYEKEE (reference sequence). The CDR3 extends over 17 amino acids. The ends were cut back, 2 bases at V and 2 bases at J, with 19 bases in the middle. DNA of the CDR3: TGTGCCAGCAGCTTCCGCCCATTAGGCGGGGGTAACACTGAAGCTTTCTTT. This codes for CASSFRPLGGGNTEAFF. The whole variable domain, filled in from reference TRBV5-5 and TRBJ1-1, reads DAGVTQSPTHLIKTRGQQVTLRCSPISGHKSVSWYQQVLGQGPQFIFQYYEKEERGRGNFPDRFSARQFPNYSSELNVNALLLGDSALYLCASSFRPLGGGNTEAFFGQGTRLTVV.

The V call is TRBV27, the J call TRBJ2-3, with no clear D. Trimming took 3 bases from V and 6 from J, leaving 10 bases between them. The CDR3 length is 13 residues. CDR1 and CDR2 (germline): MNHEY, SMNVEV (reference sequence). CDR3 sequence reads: CASSFSRRDTQYF. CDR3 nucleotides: TGTGCCAGCAGTTTTTCCAGGCGCGATACGCAGTATTTT.

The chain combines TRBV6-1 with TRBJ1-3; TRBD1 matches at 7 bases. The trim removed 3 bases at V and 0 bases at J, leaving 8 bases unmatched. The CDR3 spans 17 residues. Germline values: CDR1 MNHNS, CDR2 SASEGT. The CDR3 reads CASSDFLGDSSGNTIYF. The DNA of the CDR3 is TGTGCCAGCAGTGATTTCCTTGGGGACAGCTCTGGAAACACCATATATTTT.

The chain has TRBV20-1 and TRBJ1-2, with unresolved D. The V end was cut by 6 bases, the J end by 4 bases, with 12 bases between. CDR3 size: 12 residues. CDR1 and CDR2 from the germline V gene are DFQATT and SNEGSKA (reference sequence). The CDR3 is CSAIVLGYGYTF. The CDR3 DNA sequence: TGCAGTGCGATTGTCCTAGGCTATGGCTACACCTTC.

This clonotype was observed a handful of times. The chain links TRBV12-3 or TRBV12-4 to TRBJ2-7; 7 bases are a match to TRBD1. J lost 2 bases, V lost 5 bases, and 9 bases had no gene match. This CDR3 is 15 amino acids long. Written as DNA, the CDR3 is TGTGCCAGCAGTGGGGAGAGGGGGCAGGCCTACGAGCAGTACTTC. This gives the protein CASSGERGQAYEQYF.

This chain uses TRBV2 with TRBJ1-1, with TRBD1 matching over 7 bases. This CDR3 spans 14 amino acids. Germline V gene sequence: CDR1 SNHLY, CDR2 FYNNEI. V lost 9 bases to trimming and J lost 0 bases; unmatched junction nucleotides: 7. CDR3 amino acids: CASGEQGMNTEAFF. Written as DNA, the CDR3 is TGTGCCAGTGGAGAACAGGGGATGAACACTGAAGCTTTCTTT.

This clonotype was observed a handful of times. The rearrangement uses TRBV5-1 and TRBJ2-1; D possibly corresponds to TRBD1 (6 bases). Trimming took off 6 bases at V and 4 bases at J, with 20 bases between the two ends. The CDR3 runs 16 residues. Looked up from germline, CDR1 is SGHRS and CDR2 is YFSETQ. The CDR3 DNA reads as TGCGCCAGCAACAGGGTTTCGTCAGCCGTTTACAATGAGCAGTTCTTC. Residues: CASNRVSSAVYNEQFF.

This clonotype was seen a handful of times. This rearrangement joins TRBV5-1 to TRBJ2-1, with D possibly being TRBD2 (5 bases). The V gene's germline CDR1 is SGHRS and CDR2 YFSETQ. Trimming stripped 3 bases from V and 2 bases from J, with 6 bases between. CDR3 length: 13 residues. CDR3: CASSYGTYNEQFF. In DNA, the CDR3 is TGCGCCAGCAGCTACGGGACCTACAATGAGCAGTTCTTC.

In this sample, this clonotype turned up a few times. CDR3 coding DNA: TGTGCCATCAGGGGGCTGTTGAACACTGAAGCTTTCTTT. Protein: CAIRGLLNTEAFF. The genes are TRBV10-3 and TRBJ1-1; tentatively, D is TRBD1 (5 bases). This CDR3 is built from 13 residues. The ends were cut back, 6 bases at V and 0 bases at J, with 8 bases in the middle. Germline V gene data show CDR1 as ENHRY and CDR2 as SYGVKD.

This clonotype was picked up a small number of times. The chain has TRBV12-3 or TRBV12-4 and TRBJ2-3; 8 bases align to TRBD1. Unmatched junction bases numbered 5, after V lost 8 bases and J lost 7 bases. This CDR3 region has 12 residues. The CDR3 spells CASRQGANTQYF. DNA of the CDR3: TGTGCCAGCCGCCAGGGGGCAAATACGCAGTATTTT.

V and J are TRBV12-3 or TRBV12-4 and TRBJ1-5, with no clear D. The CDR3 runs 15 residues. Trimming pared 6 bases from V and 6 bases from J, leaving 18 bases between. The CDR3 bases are TGTGCCAGCAGCCGTGGGTCCCCATCGGGTCAGCCCCAGCATTTT. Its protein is CASSRGSPSGQPQHF.

The CDR3, as DNA: TGTGCCAGCAGAACAAAGGGGTATGGCTACACCTTC. This gives the protein CASRTKGYGYTF. The chain carries TRBV6-2 or TRBV6-3 and TRBJ1-2, with a possible D match to TRBD1 (5 bases). The CDR3 spans 12 residues. From germline, CDR1 is MNHEY and CDR2 SVGEGT. V lost 6 bases and J 5 bases, leaving 10 bases between the germline ends.

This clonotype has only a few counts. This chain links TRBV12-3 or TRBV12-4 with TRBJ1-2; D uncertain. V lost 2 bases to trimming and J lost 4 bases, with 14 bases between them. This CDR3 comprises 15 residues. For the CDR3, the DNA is TGTGCCAGCAGTTTAAGGAGGGTTGGTCCCTATGGCTACACCTTC. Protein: CASSLRRVGPYGYTF.

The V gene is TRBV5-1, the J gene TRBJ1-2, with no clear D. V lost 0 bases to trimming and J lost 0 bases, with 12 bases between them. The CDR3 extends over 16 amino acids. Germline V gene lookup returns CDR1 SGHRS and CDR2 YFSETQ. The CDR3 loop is CASSLARAETNYGYTF. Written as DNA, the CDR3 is TGCGCCAGCAGCTTGGCCCGGGCAGAGACTAACTATGGCTACACCTTC.

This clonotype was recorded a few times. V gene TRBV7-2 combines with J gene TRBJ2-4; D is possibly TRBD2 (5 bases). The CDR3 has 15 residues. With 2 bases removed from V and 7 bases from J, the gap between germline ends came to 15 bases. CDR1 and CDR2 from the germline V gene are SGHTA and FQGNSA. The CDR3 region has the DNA TGTGCCAGCAGCTTAAGCGGCGGTGGGTACAACATTCAGTACTTC. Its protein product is CASSLSGGGYNIQYF.

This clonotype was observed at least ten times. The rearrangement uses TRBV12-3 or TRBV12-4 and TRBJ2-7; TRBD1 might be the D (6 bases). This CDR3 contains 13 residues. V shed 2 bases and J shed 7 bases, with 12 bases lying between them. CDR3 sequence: CASSLNQGSEQYF. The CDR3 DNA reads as TGTGCCAGCAGTTTAAACCAGGGGTCGGAGCAGTACTTC.

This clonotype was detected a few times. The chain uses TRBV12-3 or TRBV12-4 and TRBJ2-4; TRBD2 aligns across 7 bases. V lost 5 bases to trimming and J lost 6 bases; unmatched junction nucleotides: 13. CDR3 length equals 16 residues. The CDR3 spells CASSPGGRSPGNIQYF. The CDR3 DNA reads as TGTGCCAGCAGTCCGGGGGGACGTTCCCCCGGAAACATTCAGTACTTC.